This T cell receptor (beta chain) was sequenced during a study of control samples from healthy donors and cancer patients. Generated by immunoSEQ multiplex PCR, the TCRdb table keeps only in-frame clones and is missing some. The repertoire holds about 190,000 clones, with about 90% as singletons. The count of this clone is one. Trimming took 6 bases from V and 5 from J, leaving 16 bases between them. Germline V CDR1 and CDR2: SNHLY, FYNNEI. This CDR3 is built from 15 residues. The material sequenced was blood. J is TRBJ2-2 and V is TRBV2, with D perhaps TRBD2 (6 bases). This TCR derives from a man aged 25 to 40 in good health. Here the CDR3 reads CASRGLRLYTGELFF. In DNA, the CDR3 is TGTGCCAGCAGGGGACTCAGACTTTATACCGGGGAGCTGTTTTTT.